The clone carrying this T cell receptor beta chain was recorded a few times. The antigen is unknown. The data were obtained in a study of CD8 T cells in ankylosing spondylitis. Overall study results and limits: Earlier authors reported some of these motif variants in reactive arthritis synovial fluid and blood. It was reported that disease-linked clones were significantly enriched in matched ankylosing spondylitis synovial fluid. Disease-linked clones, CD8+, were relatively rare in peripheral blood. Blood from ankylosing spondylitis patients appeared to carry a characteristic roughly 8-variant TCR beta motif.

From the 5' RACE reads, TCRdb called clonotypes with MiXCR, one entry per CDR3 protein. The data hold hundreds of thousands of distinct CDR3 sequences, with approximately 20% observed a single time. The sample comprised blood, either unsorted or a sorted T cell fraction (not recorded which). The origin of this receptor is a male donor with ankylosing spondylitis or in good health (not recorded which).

In nucleotides, the CDR3 is TGCAGTGCTAGAGATCTTCTAGCGGGGCCTGGAGATACGCAGTATTTT. It specifies CSARDLLAGPGDTQYF. V and J are TRBV20-1 and TRBJ2-3; 9 bases are shared with TRBD2. V was clipped by 0 bases and J by 5 bases; unmatched bases: 9. From germline, CDR1 is DFQATT and CDR2 SNEGSKA (reference sequence). This CDR3 is built from 16 residues.